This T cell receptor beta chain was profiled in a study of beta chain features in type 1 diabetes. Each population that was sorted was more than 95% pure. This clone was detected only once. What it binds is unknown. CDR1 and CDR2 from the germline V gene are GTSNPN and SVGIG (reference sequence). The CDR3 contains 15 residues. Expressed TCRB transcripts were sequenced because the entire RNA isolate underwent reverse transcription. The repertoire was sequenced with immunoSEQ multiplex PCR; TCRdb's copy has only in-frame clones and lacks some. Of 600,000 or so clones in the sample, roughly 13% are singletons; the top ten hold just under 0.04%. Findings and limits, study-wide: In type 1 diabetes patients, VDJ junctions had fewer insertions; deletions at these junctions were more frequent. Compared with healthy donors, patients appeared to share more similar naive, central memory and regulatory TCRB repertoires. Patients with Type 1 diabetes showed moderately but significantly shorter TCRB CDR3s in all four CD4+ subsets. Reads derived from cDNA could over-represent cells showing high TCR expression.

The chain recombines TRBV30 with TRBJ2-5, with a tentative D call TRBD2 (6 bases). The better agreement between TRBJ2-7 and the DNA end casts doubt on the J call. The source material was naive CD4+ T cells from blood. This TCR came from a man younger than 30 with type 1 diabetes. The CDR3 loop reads CAWSPGTSFLYEQYF. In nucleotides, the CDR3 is TGTGCCTGGAGCCCCGGGACTTCGTTCCTCTACGAGCAGTACTTC.